One TCR beta chain is described in this entry. This receptor's antigen is unknown. The record has no base qualities; no much larger clone is one base away. These data belong to a study of shared clonotypes between healthy human individuals (dated by TCRdb to the early 2020s). In terms of the full investigation: The cohort included a few men and two women between 18 and 49 years of age. For each donor, CD4 naive and CD4 memory were each given three plates, CD8 naive was given two plates, and CD8 memory was given one plate. To estimate repertoire size and how much clonotypes are shared between individuals, the study performed deep sequencing of blood TCR repertoires from a few healthy adults. To increase sequencing depth and limit assay-specific biases, TCR repertoire library preparation and sequencing were carried out by different laboratories using diverse techniques. Between about 0.85 and 9.5 billion PBMCs per donor were obtained by leukapheresis.

The donors were healthy, HIV-negative adults with no recently reported acute infections or vaccinations. Every donor was a Caucasian adult residing in Nashville, Tennessee, USA. CD4+ T cells were enriched through magnetic negative selection, after which naive cells were positively selected on CD45RA and the remaining negative fraction served as the memory subset. Blood was collected by leukapheresis, and PBMCs were isolated by Ficoll-Histopaque density gradient centrifugation and then cryopreserved in liquid nitrogen vapor phase. Analytical flow cytometry was used to check the purity and quantity of every magnetically sorted T cell population. Genomic DNA was isolated from every sorted fraction and measured by UV absorbance on a Nanodrop 2000c. The paper as a whole reports these results and caveats: Even with the large sequencing depth, rarefaction of the sorted-subset datasets indicated that sequencing was incomplete. Naive subsets generally had larger estimated clonotype richness than memory subsets did. Compared with non-shared clonotypes, clonotypes shared by all four sorted-subset donors had higher generation probabilities. Because the study included only a small number of donors, the genetic and exposure-history diversity represented was limited. Based on pairwise subsampling, the degree of clonotype sharing among donors was expected to be affected by sequencing depth. Only blood was sampled, and tissue TCR repertoires likely differ from those in blood. About 4.5% of naive CD4, 3.5% of naive CD8, approximately 2% of memory CD4, and around 0.4% of memory CD8 clonotypes were shared across a few donors.

V loses 1 base of germline sequence and J loses 6 bases, and the interval between the two ends is 11 bases. The CDR3 runs 15 amino acids, cysteine and phenylalanine included. Only CDR3 DNA is held: 45 bases, read in frame from base 1. In the germline V gene, CDR1 corresponds to SGHDT and CDR2 to YYEEEE. TCR CDR3 regions were amplified from genomic DNA by multiplex PCR using the deep immunoSEQ assay. Extracted genomic DNA from each cell subset was distributed evenly across all wells of several immunoSEQ 96-well plates, and each plate was treated as a replicate. For sorted subsets, each replicate PCR was loaded with approximately 190 ng genomic DNA, equivalent to about 33,000 T cell genomes. Purified libraries were quantified with a Qubit 3.0 fluorometer, sized on a Bioanalyzer 2100, and re-quantified with the KAPA Library Quantification kit. A separate single-read 150-cycle Illumina NextSeq 550 flow cell was used to sequence each immunoSEQ 96-well plate. The published analysis was carried out like this. Because the immunoSEQ output held only junctional sequences and lacked quality scores, the filtering could not match the filtering applied to full-length reads. Sequences were annotated with PyIR, a Python wrapper for IgBLAST v1.9, and V/J genes and CDR3 were assigned using IMGT germline references. Reads were filtered out if the reads had weak V/J assignments (E-value above 1e-6), no CDR3, stop codons, out-of-frame junctions, or ambiguous translated residues. V3J clonotypes were defined as sequences sharing an identical inferred V gene, J gene, and CDR3 amino acid sequence. Percentage overlap between repertoires was calculated by dividing the number of shared unique clonotypes by the size of the smaller repertoire. Repertoire richness was assessed with RTK rarefaction, the Chao1 estimator, and Recon v2.1 estimates of unobserved clonotypes. Generation probabilities were computed with OLGA for all TCRbeta clonotypes obtained by the gDNA method from four donors. The clones in this table, taken by TCRdb from immuneACCESS, are in-frame only. Not every clone is retained; where verified, under half of the shortfall comes from an unresolved V gene, and the cause of the rest is unknown. V, J and clone size were drawn from that table, and D and trimming were deduced from the DNA. The sample table records about 1 million clones; about 75% of these occur just once. 1.4% to 1.5% of the sample belongs to the ten largest clones.

Sequencing was carried out using memory CD4+ T cells sorted from blood. The cell subset or site label here, explained by the study, means: CD45RA-negative fraction. The rearranged segments are TRBV5-6 and TRBJ1-6; the D gene is possibly TRBD1, with 5 bases matching. The clonotype originates from a man aged 18 to 29 in good health. The DNA sequence follows: TGTGCCAGCAGCTTGAGGGCAGGGTTTAATTCACCCCTCCACTTT. Its protein product is CASSLRAGFNSPLHF.